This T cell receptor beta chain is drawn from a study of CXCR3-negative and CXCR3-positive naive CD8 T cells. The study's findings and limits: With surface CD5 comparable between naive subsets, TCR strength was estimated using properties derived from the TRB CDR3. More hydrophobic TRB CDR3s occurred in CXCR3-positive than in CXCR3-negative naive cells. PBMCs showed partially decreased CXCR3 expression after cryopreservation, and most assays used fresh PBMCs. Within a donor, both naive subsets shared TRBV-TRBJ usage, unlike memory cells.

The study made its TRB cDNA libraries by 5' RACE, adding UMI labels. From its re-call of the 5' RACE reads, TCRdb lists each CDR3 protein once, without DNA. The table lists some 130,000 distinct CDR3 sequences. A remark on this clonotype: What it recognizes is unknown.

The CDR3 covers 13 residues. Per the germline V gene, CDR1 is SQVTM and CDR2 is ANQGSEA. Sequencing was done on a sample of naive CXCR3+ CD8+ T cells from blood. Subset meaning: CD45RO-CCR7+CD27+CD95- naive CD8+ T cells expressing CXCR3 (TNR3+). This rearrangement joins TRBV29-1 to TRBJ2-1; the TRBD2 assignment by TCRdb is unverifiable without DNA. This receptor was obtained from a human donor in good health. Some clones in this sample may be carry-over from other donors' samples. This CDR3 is CSVEGARAGEQFF.